The subject of this entry is one T cell receptor beta chain. The antigen is unknown. Repertoires were generated with immunoSEQ multiplex PCR, while TCRdb's copy carries only in-frame clones and drops some. The profile shows 5,000 to 8,000 clones, about 80% of them singletons. Every single patient, without exception, relapsed after autologous stem cell transplantation, and brentuximab vedotin exposure varied. Responses achieved at best were complete response, partial response or progressive disease. This sample was taken from a study of PD-1 blockade in classical Hodgkin lymphoma. Notes on the study in general: Those achieving complete response showed baseline diversity like newly diagnosed patients. Repertoire differences have undefined causes, possibly disease activity or prior therapy.

Germline V gene sequence: CDR1 SGHTA, CDR2 FQGTGA. The germline V and J ends were trimmed by 1 base and 6 bases, with 6 bases remaining between them. There are 13 residues in the CDR3. The starting material was peripheral blood mononuclear cells (PBMCs), obtained at baseline. The V and J genes are TRBV7-3 and TRBJ2-2; D unclear. This TCR was recovered from a human donor with classical Hodgkin lymphoma. In DNA form, the CDR3 reads TGTGCCAGCAGCTTAATCCCGGCCGGGGAGCTGTTTTTT. Translated: CASSLIPAGELFF.